This T cell receptor beta chain came from a study of blood T cell repertoires in COVID-19. Sequencing was performed with immunoSEQ multiplex PCR; in TCRdb, only in-frame clones are kept and a portion is missing. The sample lists 200,000 to 250,000 clones; approximately 90% were seen once. V was trimmed by 3 bases and J by 7 bases, leaving 13 bases between them. Germline V gene sequence: CDR1 SGHKS, CDR2 YYEKEE (reference sequence). The CDR3 is 13 amino acids. The source of this sequence is a man aged 25-45 years with acute or convalescent COVID-19. This sequence joins TRBV5-5 and TRBJ1-1; D remains ambiguous. Sequencing was performed on peripheral blood. Here the CDR3 DNA reads TGTGCCAGCAGCTCAACTTCCGATAGTGAAGCTTTCTTT. Translating it yields CASSSTSDSEAFF.